The entry that follows covers one T cell receptor (beta chain) sequence. Before the COVID-19 pandemic, during about 2010-2019, CD4+ T cells were taken from unexposed donors. The data are from a study of CD4 T cells in relation to SARS-CoV-2 and coronaviruses. Study-level background: The restricting HLA molecule for shared crossreactive spike epitopes was mapped.

Deep TCR-beta sequencing used DNA from uncultured naive and memory CD4+ T cells. The protocol was immunoSEQ multiplex PCR, while the TCRdb copy is restricted to in-frame clones and leaves out a portion. The data contain roughly 60,000 clones, 94% of them singletons. Sequenced: naive CD4+ T cells from PBMCs. Noted subset: naive CD4+ T cells isolated by negative enrichment. The receptor's source is a human donor in good health.

DNA for the CDR3: TGTGCCAGCTCACCAGGACTAGCCGGTGGAGAGACCCAGTACTTC. Protein sequence: CASSPGLAGGETQYF. This chain uses TRBV18 with TRBJ2-5, with 8 positions matching TRBD2. The V gene's germline CDR1 is KGHSH and CDR2 LQKENI. V shed 2 bases and J 4 bases; nucleotides not matched to a gene: 6. The CDR3 has 15 amino acids.